The 18 T cell receptor beta chains given below trace back to one sample, sequenced in a study of T cells in Graves' hyperthyroidism and ophthalmopathy. There were TCR beta CDR3 regions amplified from RNA transcripts. An initial round of RT-PCR targeting the TCR CDR3 relied on the HTBI primer set. TCRdb re-called the multiplex PCR reads with MiXCR, one entry per CDR3 protein. The sample shows more than 450,000 distinct CDR3 sequences, 13% to 15% of them seen only once. The sequenced sample was blood. These receptors originate from a woman aged 40 to 50 with Graves' hyperthyroidism.

The chain couples TRBV7-6 to TRBJ1-3, with 7 bases fitting TRBD1. With V trimmed by 1 base and J by 1 base, 10 bases remained unmatched. Germline V lookup: CDR1 SGHVS, CDR2 FNYEAQ. This CDR3 is built from 18 residues. CDR3 amino acids: CASSLGFNAGGSGNTIYF. As DNA, the CDR3 is TGTGCCAGCAGCTTAGGATTTAATGCAGGGGGTTCTGGAAACACCATATATTTT. Filled out from reference TRBV7-6 and TRBJ1-3, the complete variable domain reads GAGVSQSPRYKVTKRGQDVALRCDPISGHVSLYWYRQALGQGPEFLTYFNYEAQQDKSGLPNDRFSAERPEGSISTLTIQRTEQRDSAMYRCASSLGFNAGGSGNTIYFGEGSWLTVV.

Ten or more counts support this clonotype. This chain connects TRBV9 to TRBJ2-7; possibly TRBD2 for D (6 bases). Germline V gene sequence: CDR1 SGDLS, CDR2 YYNGEE. The ends were cut back, 4 bases at V and 6 bases at J, with 14 bases in the middle. CDR3 size: 13 residues. CDR3 bases: TGTGCCAGCAGCACAACGTGGACTACCGAGCAGTACTTC. Translating gives CASSTTWTTEQYF.

This clonotype showed up many times. The chain links TRBV6-1 to TRBJ2-1; D possibly corresponds to TRBD2 (6 bases). This CDR3 has 14 amino acids. Germline CDR1 MNHNS, CDR2 SASEGT. V lost 8 bases to trimming and J lost 0 bases, with 11 bases between them. The DNA of the CDR3 is TGTGCCAGCTCGGACGGGAGCTCCTACAATGAGCAGTTCTTC. This translates into CASSDGSSYNEQFF.

The chain carries TRBV30 and TRBJ2-7; TRBD1 or TRBD2 may be the D gene (5 bases each). Per germline, CDR1 GTSNPN and CDR2 SVGIG (reference sequence). V was pared by 3 bases and J by 0 bases, with 18 bases between. This CDR3 comprises 16 residues. The CDR3 sequence: CAWSDGTLGGSYEQYF. For the CDR3, the DNA is TGTGCCTGGAGCGATGGGACGTTGGGCGGCTCCTACGAGCAGTACTTC.

This clonotype was picked up many times. V and J are TRBV24-1 and TRBJ1-4; D gene uncertain. The V gene lost 4 bases and the J gene lost 10 bases, with 12 bases spanning the gap. The CDR3 extends over 13 amino acids. CDR1 KGHDR and CDR2 SFDVKD come from the germline V gene. The CDR3 coding sequence is TGTGCCACCAGTGAACTCACGACCGGAAAACTGTTTTTT. As protein: CATSELTTGKLFF.

The J gene is TRBJ1-1, the V gene TRBV5-1, with a weak D call TRBD1 (6 bases). V was trimmed by 0 bases and J by 3 bases, leaving 12 bases between them. Germline V gene lookup returns CDR1 SGHRS and CDR2 YFSETQ. The CDR3 spans 15 residues. CDR3 amino acids: CASSLEGRQDTEAFF. The DNA of the CDR3 is TGCGCCAGCAGCTTGGAGGGGAGACAGGACACTGAAGCTTTCTTT.

This clonotype appeared a few times. The J gene is TRBJ1-2, the V gene TRBV12-3 or TRBV12-4; D is perhaps TRBD1 (6 bases). V was shortened by 5 bases and J by 8 bases, with 24 bases between the two germline ends. The CDR3 length is 16 residues. The CDR3 region is CASSPSGTPSGGGYTF. The DNA of the CDR3 is TGTGCCAGCAGTCCTTCCGGGACACCATCGGGAGGCGGCTACACCTTC.

This clonotype has at least ten counts. V and J are TRBV7-3 and TRBJ2-5, with TRBD2 matching 7 bases. The J segment lost 4 bases and the V segment lost 3 bases, leaving 8 bases of the junction unmatched. This CDR3 contains 15 residues. The germline V gene has CDR1 SGHTA and CDR2 FQGTGA. The CDR3 region is CASSFGGSGLETQYF. In nucleotides, the CDR3 is TGTGCCAGCAGCTTTGGCGGGAGTGGGTTAGAGACCCAGTACTTC.

The gene calls are TRBV9 and TRBJ1-1; the D gene is possibly TRBD1 (6 bases). Trimming removed 1 base from V and 1 base from J, with 11 bases in between. This CDR3 has 15 amino acids. Looked up from germline, CDR1 is SGDLS and CDR2 is YYNGEE. The DNA of the CDR3 is TGTGCCAGCAGCGTATCAGGGGTTCAGAACACTGAAGCTTTCTTT. Translation gives CASSVSGVQNTEAFF.

The V gene is TRBV14, the J gene TRBJ2-7; possible D gene TRBD2, 5 bases. V was cut by 8 bases and J by 4 bases, with 9 bases left in between. The length of the CDR3 is 11 residues. CDR1 and CDR2 from the germline V gene are SGHDN and FVKESK. The CDR3 coding sequence is TGTGCCAGCGGAGGCTTATACGAGCAGTACTTC. As protein: CASGGLYEQYF.

This clonotype was seen at least ten times. This chain connects TRBV20-1 to TRBJ2-1; 7 bases are a match to TRBD2. The ends lost 0 bases at V and 8 bases at J; junction bases unmatched: 10. CDR3 length: 15 residues. Per the germline V gene, CDR1 is DFQATT and CDR2 is SNEGSKA (reference sequence). The CDR3 loop is CSARDLGGSSYEQFF. CDR3 bases: TGCAGTGCTAGAGATCTCGGCGGGAGCTCCTATGAGCAGTTCTTC.

This chain joins TRBV7-9 and TRBJ1-1; tentatively, D is TRBD1 (6 bases). CDR1 is SEHNR and CDR2 is FQNEAQ in the germline V gene (reference sequence). CDR3 size: 18 residues. V shed 0 bases and J shed 1 base, with 18 bases lying between them. The CDR3: CASSLAEGGRGRNTEAFF. The CDR3 bases are TGTGCCAGCAGCTTAGCGGAGGGGGGCAGGGGCAGGAACACTGAAGCTTTCTTT.

This rearrangement joins TRBV20-1 to TRBJ2-3; 14 bases align to TRBD2. Germline V gene data show CDR1 as DFQATT and CDR2 as SNEGSKA (reference sequence). This CDR3 has 16 residues. The V and J ends lost 3 bases and 4 bases, in that order; junction bases with no gene match: 6. Here the CDR3 DNA reads TGCAGTGCTAGGGAGGGACTAGCGGGAGTGGCAGATACGCAGTATTTT. It yields the protein CSAREGLAGVADTQYF.

This clonotype has a handful of counts. V and J are TRBV19 and TRBJ2-7; the D is unclear. Germline V CDR1 and CDR2: LNHDA, SQIVND (reference sequence). V lost 6 bases to trimming and J lost 3 bases, with 9 bases between them. This CDR3 contains 12 residues. The CDR3 bases are TGTGCCAGTAGAAACAATGACTACGAGCAGTACTTC. As protein: CASRNNDYEQYF.

The chain recombines TRBV29-1 with TRBJ2-7; D may be TRBD1 (6 bases). The CDR3 contains 13 residues. The V gene lost 3 bases and the J gene lost 0 bases, with 9 bases spanning the gap. CDR1 is SQVTM and CDR2 is ANQGSEA in the germline V gene. In DNA form, the CDR3 reads TGCAGCGTTGAGAAAGGGGGCTCCTACGAGCAGTACTTC. Protein product: CSVEKGGSYEQYF.

This clonotype was counted ten times or more. The gene calls are TRBV12-3 or TRBV12-4 and TRBJ1-1; 7 bases agree with TRBD1. With V trimmed by 5 bases and J by 4 bases, 7 bases remained unmatched. This CDR3 contains 14 residues. This CDR3 reads CASSPGGGGTEAFF. In DNA form, the CDR3 reads TGTGCCAGCAGTCCGGGAGGGGGCGGCACTGAAGCTTTCTTT.

This sequence joins TRBV7-9 and TRBJ2-3; 11 bases agree with TRBD2. V lost 5 bases and J lost 3; bases outside the gene matches: 7. The CDR3 contains 16 residues. Germline V CDR1 and CDR2: SEHNR, FQNEAQ (reference sequence). The CDR3, as DNA: TGTGCCAGCAGCGACATGCGACTAGCGGGAACAGATACGCAGTATTTT. Residues: CASSDMRLAGTDTQYF.

This clonotype was picked up many times. The rearrangement links TRBV20-1 to TRBJ2-5, with D uncertain. CDR1 is DFQATT and CDR2 is SNEGSKA in the germline V gene (reference sequence). The CDR3 extends over 11 amino acids. The ends were cut back, 5 bases at V and 2 bases at J, with 6 bases in the middle. The CDR3 sequence: CSAHMQETQYF. In DNA, the CDR3 is TGCAGTGCTCATATGCAAGAGACCCAGTACTTC.